The 20 T cell receptor beta chains reported below all come from one sample, sequenced in a study of blood T cell repertoires in COVID-19. Measured with immunoSEQ multiplex PCR; TCRdb has only the in-frame clones, and not every one. Of a few hundred thousand clones in the sample, 65% to 90% were seen once. Sequenced sample: peripheral blood. The receptors come from a woman aged 60-75 years with COVID-19, enrolled during active disease.

The chain couples TRBV12-3 or TRBV12-4 to TRBJ1-5; the D gene is possibly TRBD1 (5 bases). Trimming took off 2 bases at V and 7 bases at J, with 9 bases between the two ends. The CDR3 consists of 13 residues. Here the CDR3 DNA reads TGTGCCAGCAGTTTATTGGAGGGGCAGCCCCAGCATTTT. Translation gives CASSLLEGQPQHF.

The genes are TRBV19 and TRBJ2-2; TRBD2 is a possible D gene (6 bases). Germline values: CDR1 LNHDA, CDR2 SQIVND (reference sequence). The CDR3 spans 16 residues. Between the trimmed V and J ends, which lost 3 bases and 0 bases, there was a span of 11 bases. CDR3 sequence: CASSMMGGTNTGELFF. CDR3 in DNA: TGTGCCAGTAGTATGATGGGGGGAACGAACACCGGGGAGCTGTTTTTT.

The chain has TRBV30 and TRBJ1-4, with D unclear. Per germline, CDR1 GTSNPN and CDR2 SVGIG (reference sequence). The CDR3 is made up of 11 amino acids. V lost 4 bases to trimming and J lost 7 bases, with 7 bases between them. CDR3 in amino acids: CAWTSGEKLFF. The CDR3, as DNA: TGTGCCTGGACCTCGGGTGAAAAACTGTTTTTT. Full variable domain (outside the CDR3, taken from reference TRBV30 and TRBJ1-4): SQTIHQWPATLVQPVGSPLSLECTVEGTSNPNLYWYRQAAGRGLQLLFYSVGIGQISSEVPQNLSASRPQDRQFILSSKKLLLSDSGFYLCAWTSGEKLFFGSGTQLSVL.

V usage is TRBV19 and J usage is TRBJ1-2; D is undetermined. Germline-derived CDR1 and CDR2 are LNHDA and SQIVND (reference sequence). The germline V and J ends were trimmed by 1 base and 2 bases, with 5 bases remaining between them. The CDR3 is made up of 13 amino acids. CDR3 in amino acids: CASSIAHNYGYTF. The CDR3 DNA sequence: TGTGCCAGTAGTATAGCACACAACTATGGCTACACCTTC. Supplemented by reference TRBV19 and TRBJ1-2, the full variable domain reads DGGITQSPKYLFRKEGQNVTLSCEQNLNHDAMYWYRQDPGQGLRLIYYSQIVNDFQKGDIAEGYSVSREKKESFPLTVTSAQKNPTAFYLCASSIAHNYGYTFGSGTRLTVV.

This clone came up a few times. The CDR3 DNA reads as TGTGCCAGCAGCTTAGTTCTCACGGACGAGCAGTACTTC. This translates into CASSLVLTDEQYF. The V call is TRBV7-9, the J call TRBJ2-7; the D is unclear. The ends were cut back, 1 base at V and 5 bases at J, with 9 bases in the middle. This CDR3 spans 13 amino acids. Germline V lookup: CDR1 SEHNR, CDR2 FQNEAQ (reference sequence).

The V gene is TRBV18, the J gene TRBJ2-3; TRBD1 might be the D (5 bases). The CDR3 totals 18 residues. Trimming removed 3 bases at V and 0 bases at J, with 19 bases between. Germline assignment: CDR1 KGHSH and CDR2 LQKENI. The CDR3 DNA is TGTGCCAGCTCACCGAGACCCGACAGTCTACCTAGCACAGATACGCAGTATTTT. Amino acid sequence: CASSPRPDSLPSTDTQYF.

The chain recombines TRBV27 with TRBJ1-4, with D maybe TRBD1 (5 bases). Trimming took 6 bases from V and 7 from J, leaving 15 bases between them. This CDR3 comprises 14 residues. The germline gives CDR1 MNHEY, CDR2 SMNVEV (reference sequence). The DNA for the CDR3 is TGTGCCAGCAGGCTGGTTGGGGGGGTTGAAAAACTGTTTTTT. Translation gives CASRLVGGVEKLFF.

This chain connects TRBV5-4 to TRBJ1-2; TRBD1 aligns across 7 bases. CDR3 size: 14 residues. The J segment lost 8 bases and the V segment lost 4 bases, leaving 11 bases of the junction unmatched. CDR1 is SGHNT and CDR2 is YYREEE in the germline V gene (reference sequence). The DNA for the CDR3 is TGTGCCAGCAGCCTAATACAGGGGCTTGACGGCTACACCTTC. It codes for CASSLIQGLDGYTF.

This chain connects TRBV4-3 to TRBJ2-1; 8 bases map to TRBD2. The CDR3 extends over 17 amino acids. The trim removed 3 bases at V and 9 bases at J, leaving 16 bases unmatched. Germline V gives CDR1 LGHNA, CDR2 YSLEER. CDR3 in amino acids: CASSQSPPTGGPAEQFF. Here the CDR3 DNA reads TGCGCCAGCAGCCAGTCGCCCCCAACGGGGGGGCCAGCTGAGCAGTTCTTC.

V usage is TRBV6-2 or TRBV6-3 and J usage is TRBJ1-1, with no clear D. CDR3 length equals 13 residues. From germline, CDR1 is MNHEY and CDR2 SVGEGT. Trimming pared 1 base from V and 3 bases from J, leaving 6 bases between. CDR3 nucleotide sequence: TGTGCCAGCAGTTACTGGCAGGACACTGAAGCTTTCTTT. It specifies CASSYWQDTEAFF.

V gene TRBV30 combines with J gene TRBJ1-3; D call uncertain. V dropped 0 bases and J dropped 0 bases, with 15 bases sitting between them. The germline gives CDR1 GTSNPN, CDR2 SVGIG (reference sequence). The CDR3 runs 17 residues. The CDR3 loop reads CAWSVTSSSVSGNTIYF. CDR3 sequence (DNA): TGTGCCTGGAGTGTCACATCTTCATCTGTCTCTGGAAACACCATATATTTT.

The sample holds a few counts of this clone. The chain uses TRBV5-4 and TRBJ2-3; unclear D gene. The CDR3 contains 13 residues. The ends were cut back, 2 bases at V and 6 bases at J, with 10 bases in the middle. The germline V gene encodes CDR1 SGHNT and CDR2 YYREEE (reference sequence). The CDR3 here is CASSLALMDTQYF. Written as DNA, the CDR3 is TGTGCCAGCAGCTTAGCCTTGATGGATACGCAGTATTTT.

The V call is TRBV6-5, the J call TRBJ2-3, with 9 bases fitting TRBD1. The CDR3 covers 13 residues. Germline V gene sequence: CDR1 MNHEY, CDR2 SVGAGI. The V gene end was trimmed by 7 bases and the J gene end by 4 bases; junction bases not matched to a gene: 3. CDR3 DNA: TGTGCCAGCAAGAGACAGGGGGCAGATACGCAGTATTTT. It encodes CASKRQGADTQYF.

This clone was seen just once. The gene calls are TRBV4-1 and TRBJ2-2; no definite D call. With 0 bases removed from V and 6 bases from J, the gap between germline ends came to 8 bases. Per germline, CDR1 MGHRA and CDR2 YSYEKL. The CDR3 runs to 14 residues. The CDR3 region is CASSQDRWAGELFF. In DNA form, the CDR3 reads TGCGCCAGCAGCCAAGACAGGTGGGCCGGGGAGCTGTTTTTT.

This rearrangement joins TRBV5-8 to TRBJ1-5, with a weak D call TRBD1 (5 bases). The CDR3 has 15 amino acids. Trimming shortened V by 4 bases and J by 2 bases, and 13 bases separated the two germline ends. Per germline, CDR1 SGHTS and CDR2 YDEGEE. Here the CDR3 reads CASSPPGEGNQPQHF. In DNA, the CDR3 is TGTGCCAGCAGCCCCCCGGGGGAAGGCAATCAGCCCCAGCATTTT. Full variable domain (rest looked up from reference TRBV5-8 and TRBJ1-5): EAGVTQSPTHLIKTRGQQATLRCSPISGHTSVYWYQQALGLGLQFLLWYDEGEERNRGNFPPRFSGRQFPNYSSELNVNALELEDSALYLCASSPPGEGNQPQHFGDGTRLSIL.

V and J are TRBV5-1 and TRBJ1-1; 10 positions match TRBD1. The CDR3 spans 16 residues. From germline, CDR1 is SGHRS and CDR2 YFSETQ. J lost 4 bases, V lost 4 bases, and 10 bases had no gene match. CDR3 in amino acids: CASSAGLGQGSTEAFF. CDR3 DNA: TGCGCCAGCAGCGCGGGACTGGGACAGGGGTCCACTGAAGCTTTCTTT.

The rearrangement links TRBV11-3 to TRBJ2-2; D perhaps matches TRBD2 (5 bases). The germline gives CDR1 SGHNT, CDR2 YENEEA. Trimming took 1 base from V and 7 from J, leaving 7 bases between them. The CDR3 consists of 13 residues. The CDR3 reads CASSLAGYGELFF. CDR3 sequence (DNA): TGTGCCAGCAGCTTAGCGGGGTACGGGGAGCTGTTTTTT.

This clone was found once. The V call is TRBV7-2, the J call TRBJ1-2; 8 bases align to TRBD1. J gave up 3 bases and V 3 bases, and 0 bases lay outside the gene matches. Germline CDR1 SGHTA, CDR2 FQGNSA. The CDR3 is 13 amino acids. The CDR3 nucleotides are TGTGCCAGCAGCTTGACAGGGGACTATGGCTACACCTTC. Its protein product is CASSLTGDYGYTF.

This clone was counted between two and nine times. The genes are TRBV9 and TRBJ2-7; TRBD2 aligns across 11 bases. Losses at the gene ends were 5 bases for V and 1 base for J; bases not matched to a gene: 14. The CDR3 is 18 residues long. The germline V gene encodes CDR1 SGDLS and CDR2 YYNGEE. The CDR3 DNA reads TGTGCCAGCAGATCCCCAATAATAGCGGGGGGGCCTTCCTACGAGCAGTACTTC. This encodes CASRSPIIAGGPSYEQYF.

The chain has TRBV5-5 and TRBJ1-5; TRBD1 might be the D (5 bases). Trimming cost V 1 base and J 6 bases, with 11 bases left between them. The CDR3 is made up of 14 amino acids. Per germline, CDR1 SGHKS and CDR2 YYEKEE (reference sequence). This CDR3 reads CASSLMAQGQPQHF. The DNA of the CDR3 is TGTGCCAGCAGCTTGATGGCCCAGGGTCAGCCCCAGCATTTT.